This T cell receptor beta chain appears in the sequencing data of a study of T cell responses to AZD1222 COVID-19 vaccine. Study-wide background: Second doses were pooled across both intervals (about 4 or about 12 weeks).

Regarding the study as a whole: Just a handful of AZD1222 recipients tested seropositive at baseline. Repertoire sampling occurred only after the peak T cell response. Donor demographics were predominantly white British with a female majority; clonal diversity may be underestimated.

As to this clone: Antigen specificity is unknown.

Clones were sequenced by immunoSEQ multiplex PCR, and TCRdb holds only the in-frame ones, with some missing. This sample has 87,000 or so clones, with nearly 90% found just once. The CDR3 has 14 amino acids. Germline V gene sequence: CDR1 MNHEY, CDR2 SVGAGI. J lost 5 bases, V lost 6 bases, and 6 bases had no gene match. The sequencing here drew on peripheral blood, taken on day 0 of AZD1222 vaccination. The chain joins TRBV6-5 to TRBJ1-4; 7 positions agree with TRBD1. The sequence was collected from an adult in good health. The CDR3 region has the DNA TGTGCCAGCAGCGTCACCAGGGGGAATGAAAAACTGTTTTTT. Residues: CASSVTRGNEKLFF.